This paragraph covers one TCR beta chain sequence. The CDR3 totals 16 residues. V was clipped by 7 bases and J by 1 base; unmatched bases: 11. In germline, CDR1 is SQVTM, CDR2 ANQGSEA. The data were taken from a study of OX40 agonist ivuxolimab in advanced cancers. Assay: immunoSEQ multiplex PCR; the TCRdb copy retains only in-frame clones and omits some. The sample consists of about 78,000 clones, around 90% of them appearing once. The specimen was CD4+ or CD8+ T cells sorted from blood, collected in a trial of the OX40 agonist ivuxolimab. This TCR derives from an adult with an advanced solid tumor such as melanoma, head and neck, liver or kidney cancer. This chain joins TRBV29-1 and TRBJ2-5; TRBD2 agrees at 11 bases. CDR3 protein: CSGNYGTSGSQETQYF. CDR3 nucleotide sequence: TGCAGCGGGAATTACGGGACTAGCGGTTCCCAAGAGACCCAGTACTTC.